The present entry profiles one T cell receptor (beta chain) with its context. The sample comes from a study of shared clonotypes between healthy human individuals. Repertoires were generated with immunoSEQ multiplex PCR, while TCRdb's copy carries only in-frame clones and drops some. The sample records about 1 million clones, about three quarters being singletons. From germline, CDR1 is SGHRS and CDR2 YFSETQ. This CDR3 comprises 17 residues. Trimming removed 3 bases at V and 4 bases at J, with 21 bases between. V gene TRBV5-1 combines with J gene TRBJ2-3; D is tentatively TRBD1 or TRBD2 (6 bases each). The sequenced sample was memory CD4+ T cells sorted from blood. Specified subset: CD45RA-negative fraction. The receptor was derived from a man aged 18 to 29 in good health. In DNA, the CDR3 is TGCGCCAGCAGCTATAAATCCGTACAGGGAGGAGCAGATACGCAGTATTTT. Translated: CASSYKSVQGGADTQYF.